Listed here are 8 T cell receptor beta chains from one sample, sequenced in a study of neoadjuvant anti-PD-1 for oral cavity cancer. This table comes from immunoSEQ multiplex PCR, and its TCRdb copy is limited to in-frame clones, with some not included. The sample lists over 14,000 clones, 73% occurring once. The sequences come from PBMCs, collected before nivolumab (anti-PD-1) treatment. These receptors originate from a person between 35 and 79 years old with oral cavity squamous cell carcinoma.

This clone was observed a few times. V usage is TRBV6-4 and J usage is TRBJ2-1; 10 bases line up with TRBD2. Germline V gives CDR1 MRHNA, CDR2 SNTAGT. Unmatched junction bases numbered 7, after V lost 4 bases and J lost 4 bases. The CDR3 has 16 amino acids. The CDR3 nucleotides are TGTGCCAGCAGTGTCACAGGACTAGCGGATTACAATGAGCAGTTCTTC. Protein product: CASSVTGLADYNEQFF.

This clone was seen once. J is TRBJ1-6 and V is TRBV30; unclear D gene. CDR3 size: 14 residues. CDR1 is GTSNPN, CDR2 SVGIG, per germline (reference sequence). V lost 4 bases and J lost 9, with 16 bases in between. The CDR3 sequence is CAWNRRAAGSPLHF. The CDR3 coding sequence is TGTGCCTGGAATCGCCGGGCTGCAGGTTCACCCCTCCACTTT. Full variable domain (missing parts from reference TRBV30 and TRBJ1-6): SQTIHQWPATLVQPVGSPLSLECTVEGTSNPNLYWYRQAAGRGLQLLFYSVGIGQISSEVPQNLSASRPQDRQFILSSKKLLLSDSGFYLCAWNRRAAGSPLHFGNGTRLTVT.

The rearrangement links TRBV9 to TRBJ2-2; TRBD1 matches at 7 bases. The ends lost 0 bases at V and 4 bases at J; junction bases unmatched: 6. The CDR3 consists of 16 residues. CDR1 and CDR2 (germline): SGDLS, YYNGEE. Here the CDR3 reads CASSVGQGRGTGELFF. CDR3 DNA sequence: TGTGCCAGCAGCGTAGGACAGGGAAGGGGCACCGGGGAGCTGTTTTTT.

This clone occurred once. V gene TRBV28 combines with J gene TRBJ1-5; 8 bases line up with TRBD1. J was trimmed by 3 bases and V by 7 bases; bases with no gene match: 11. The CDR3 runs 16 residues. The V gene's germline CDR1 is MDHEN and CDR2 SYDVKM. CDR3 protein: CASIPQTGATNQPQHF. CDR3 in DNA: TGTGCCAGCATCCCTCAGACAGGGGCCACCAATCAGCCCCAGCATTTT.

The chain couples TRBV6-5 to TRBJ1-2, with D uncertain. The CDR3 extends over 11 amino acids. V lost 9 bases and J 10 bases, leaving 15 bases between the germline ends. The germline V gene has CDR1 MNHEY and CDR2 SVGAGI. CDR3 sequence reads: CASYARTVYTF. CDR3 nucleotide sequence: TGTGCCAGTTATGCTAGGACCGTCTACACCTTC.

The chain employs TRBV13 and TRBJ1-1; D is possibly TRBD1 (5 bases). V was clipped by 3 bases and J by 1 base, with 12 bases between them. The germline V gene has CDR1 PRHDT and CDR2 FYEKMQ (reference sequence). This CDR3 is built from 15 residues. CDR3: CASSFGGLGNTEAFF. The CDR3 DNA follows: TGTGCCAGCAGCTTTGGGGGATTAGGGAACACTGAAGCTTTCTTT.

This chain uses TRBV6-5 with TRBJ1-1, with 8 positions matching TRBD1. After removal of 2 bases from V and 2 bases from J, the junction contained 7 bases not matched to a gene. CDR1 MNHEY and CDR2 SVGAGI come from the germline V gene. This CDR3 region has 16 residues. CDR3 in amino acids: CASSYVRGTGNTEAFF. The CDR3 bases are TGTGCCAGCAGTTACGTAAGGGGGACAGGTAACACTGAAGCTTTCTTT.

The chain is built from TRBV19 and TRBJ1-1; D is undetermined. CDR1 LNHDA and CDR2 SQIVND come from the germline V gene (reference sequence). The length of the CDR3 is 14 residues. The V end lost 3 bases, the J end lost 1 base, and 9 bases lay between the germline ends. The CDR3 region is CASSIQNQNTEAFF. As DNA, the CDR3 is TGTGCCAGTAGTATTCAGAATCAGAACACTGAAGCTTTCTTT. Filled out from reference TRBV19 and TRBJ1-1, the complete variable domain reads DGGITQSPKYLFRKEGQNVTLSCEQNLNHDAMYWYRQDPGQGLRLIYYSQIVNDFQKGDIAEGYSVSREKKESFPLTVTSAQKNPTAFYLCASSIQNQNTEAFFGQGTRLTVV.